Listed here is a single T cell receptor beta chain. What it binds is not known. The record originates from a study of T cell responses to AZD1222 COVID-19 vaccine. Study-wide points: Spike as a whole was targeted by vaccine-associated CD4 TCRs, dominant at 160-218 and 743-854. Nearly half of spike-specific TCRs reportedly target variant regions that are unmutated in the B.1.351 and B.1.1.7 variants. Donors in the cohort were predominantly white British and more often female, and clonal diversity was possibly underestimated. Compared with day 0, the breadth and depth of the Spike-specific TCR repertoire rose significantly after two doses of AZD1222.

Germline V lookup: CDR1 SQVTM, CDR2 ANQGSEA. The CDR3 runs to 14 residues. V was pared by 5 bases and J by 5 bases, with 8 bases of the junction left unmatched. Clones were sequenced by immunoSEQ multiplex PCR, and TCRdb holds only the in-frame ones, with some missing. The table records around 95,000 clones, about 89% of them present only once. This specimen was peripheral blood, taken on day 0 of MenACWY control vaccination. J is TRBJ2-1 and V is TRBV29-1; 8 bases are shared with TRBD2. The TCR sequence derives from an adult in good health. CDR3 coding DNA: TGCAGCGTTTCCAGAGCGGGGGTTAACAATGAGCAGTTCTTC. Translation: CSVSRAGVNNEQFF.